A selection of T cell receptor beta chains follows, all from one sample in a study of T cells in Graves' hyperthyroidism and ophthalmopathy. Each CDR3 protein gets one entry after TCRdb re-called the multiplex PCR reads with MiXCR. The data contain a few hundred thousand distinct CDR3 sequences, approximately 15% of them seen just once; the ten biggest clones take up 30% to 35%. Sequencing was done on a sample of blood. The receptors originated from a woman in her twenties or thirties with Graves' hyperthyroidism. The CDR3 runs from the conserved cysteine through the conserved F or W. D genes are given only for firm matches. Clone size is given for some rows only: seen once, a few or many times, or a class if the clone is expanded.

clone_size,j_call,v_call,d_call,cdr3_nt,cdr3_aa
-,TRBJ2-1,TRBV7-9,TRBD2,TGTGCCAGCAGCTTTGGAAGACTAGCGGGAGTTGGCAATGAGCAGTTCTTC,CASSFGRLAGVGNEQFF
many,TRBJ2-1,TRBV11-2,-,TGTGCCAGCAGGCCACAGGGATGGAATGAGCAGTTCTTC,CASRPQGWNEQFF
many,TRBJ1-1,TRBV3-1,TRBD1,TGTGCCAGCAGCCAAAGGGACAGGGCGGAAGCTTTCTTT,CASSQRDRAEAFF
-,TRBJ1-2,TRBV5-1,TRBD1,TGCGCCAGCAGCAGAGACAGGGACATCTATGGCTACACCTTC,CASSRDRDIYGYTF
few,TRBJ2-7,TRBV11-2,TRBD1,TGTGCCAGCACCCCGGGACAGAGAGAGAGGCAGTACTTC,CASTPGQRERQYF
many,TRBJ2-7,TRBV18,TRBD1,TGTGCCAGCTCACCACCGTGGGACAGCTACGAGCAGTACTTC,CASSPPWDSYEQYF
many,TRBJ1-2,TRBV3-1,-,TGTGCCAGCAGCCGGACGCAGAACTATGGCTACACCTTC,CASSRTQNYGYTF
few,TRBJ2-1,TRBV20-1,TRBD2,TGCAGTGCTCGGAGCCTAAAGCGGGAGGCTGAGCAGTTCTTC,CSARSLKREAEQFF
few,TRBJ2-7,TRBV6-1,-,TGTGCCAGCAGTCCAGCGCCTAACTCCTACGAGCAGTACTTC,CASSPAPNSYEQYF
many,TRBJ2-2,TRBV6-1,-,TGTGCCAGCAGTCCCAGGCGTGGCAGGGTGAACACCGGGGAGCTGTTTTTT,CASSPRRGRVNTGELFF
many,TRBJ2-1,TRBV2,TRBD2,TGTGCCAGCAGGCCCTCTCTAGCGGGAGTAGGAAATGAGCAGTTCTTC,CASRPSLAGVGNEQFF
-,TRBJ2-1,TRBV7-2,TRBD2,TGTGCCAGCAGCTTAAAGAGCGGGGGGTCCTACAATGAGCAGTTCTTC,CASSLKSGGSYNEQFF
many,TRBJ2-1,TRBV5-6,TRBD2,TGTGCCAGCAGCTTGTGGGGTAGCGGGAGTGTCATCACCTACAATGAGCAGTTCTTC,CASSLWGSGSVITYNEQFF
many,TRBJ2-1,TRBV20-1,-,TGCAGTGCGACCCTAGCGGAGCAGTTCTTC,CSATLAEQFF
few,TRBJ2-2,TRBV11-3,TRBD2,TGTGCCAGCAGCTTAGATTCTCGGGCTAGCGGAGGCACCGGGGAGCTGTTTTTT,CASSLDSRASGGTGELFF
-,TRBJ2-7,TRBV4-1,TRBD2,TGCGCCAGCAGCCTGACCGTAGCGGGAGGTTACCAGGAGCAGTACTTC,CASSLTVAGGYQEQYF
few,TRBJ2-5,TRBV2,TRBD2,TGTGCCACTCCGGGACTAGCGGGGAGCTGGGGAGAGACCCAGTACTTC,CATPGLAGSWGETQYF
-,TRBJ2-3,TRBV6-1,-,TGTGCCAGCAGTGTGAGAGGGGGGTATGGAGATACGCAGTATTTT,CASSVRGGYGDTQYF
-,TRBJ1-1,TRBV6-5,-,TGTGCCAGCACTACGTCGGGCGGGGGCAAGTCTGAAGCTTTCTTT,CASTTSGGGKSEAFF
many,TRBJ1-1,TRBV18,TRBD1,TGTGCCAGCTCACCTTCACTAGGACAGGGGGCCGAGAACACTGAAGCTTTCTTT,CASSPSLGQGAENTEAFF
many,TRBJ2-1,TRBV29-1,TRBD2,TGCAGCGTTGCCGGGAGGGCAAAGAATGAGCAGTTCTTC,CSVAGRAKNEQFF
-,TRBJ1-1,TRBV28,-,TGTGCCAGCAGTTTCGGGACACAGGCCACTGAAGCTTTCTTT,CASSFGTQATEAFF
many,TRBJ2-1,TRBV3-1,TRBD2,TGTGCCAGCAGCCGGGGACGAGCGGGAGATGAGTTCTTC,CASSRGRAGDEFF
-,TRBJ2-7,TRBV20-1,-,TGCAAGGAAGTAGACTCCTACGAGCAGTACTTC,CKEVDSYEQYF
many,TRBJ1-1,TRBV28,TRBD1,TGTGCCAGCAGACGATGGGACAGCCGACTAGGGGGCACTGAAGCTTTCTTT,CASRRWDSRLGGTEAFF
many,TRBJ2-3,TRBV15,TRBD2,TGTGCCACCAGCAGAGATATGAGACTAGCGGGAGTGGGCACAGATACGCAGTATTTT,CATSRDMRLAGVGTDTQYF
many,TRBJ1-1,TRBV3-1,-,TGTGCCAGCAGCCAAGGACAGTCTGAAGCTTTCTTT,CASSQGQSEAFF
-,TRBJ2-5,TRBV7-9,-,TGTGCCAGCAGGAAAGGCGGGACGAGGGAGACCCAGTACTTC,CASRKGGTRETQYF
many,TRBJ1-2,TRBV12-3/TRBV12-4,-,TGTGCCAGCAGTTTAGGAAGGACAGATTCAGTCTATGGCTACACCTTC,CASSLGRTDSVYGYTF
many,TRBJ1-2,TRBV24-1,TRBD1,TGTGCCACCAGTGACACCGGGACAGGGGACTATGGCTACACCTTC,CATSDTGTGDYGYTF
-,TRBJ1-4,TRBV19,-,TGTGCCAGTACTAGACGGGGGGCAACTAATGAAAAACTGTTTTTT,CASTRRGATNEKLFF
once,TRBJ2-3,TRBV11-1,-,TGTGCCAGCGGCCCGTTGAGTCTAGCACGCACAGATACGCAGTATTTT,CASGPLSLARTDTQYF
-,TRBJ2-3,TRBV19,TRBD2,TGTGCCAGTAGTAGGAGCGGGGGTAGCACAGATACGCAGTATTTT,CASSRSGGSTDTQYF
many,TRBJ1-1,TRBV3-1,-,TGTGCCAGCAGCCAAGAGGGAGGGAGCACTGAAGCTTTCTTT,CASSQEGGSTEAFF
-,TRBJ1-5,TRBV6-1,-,TGTGCCGGGACGGACAGCCCGATCAAGCCCCAGCATTTT,CAGTDSPIKPQHF
many,TRBJ1-5,TRBV12-3/TRBV12-4,TRBD1,TGTGCCAGCACCCCGGGACAGGGGAGCGGTCAGCCCCAGCATTTT,CASTPGQGSGQPQHF
many,TRBJ2-1,TRBV7-8,-,TGTGCCAGCAGGGCCATGGGGATCTTATACAATGAGCAGTTCTTC,CASRAMGILYNEQFF
-,TRBJ2-7,TRBV24-1,TRBD1,TGTGCCACCAACCCCAACAGGGGCCCCTACGAGCAGTACTTC,CATNPNRGPYEQYF
-,TRBJ2-2,TRBV9,-,TGTGCCAGCAGCCCCCTCGGAGCGAACACCGGGGAGCTGTTTTTT,CASSPLGANTGELFF
-,TRBJ1-2,TRBV20-1,-,TGCAGTGCCAGGGGTTTGAATGGCTACACCTTC,CSARGLNGYTF
-,TRBJ1-2,TRBV28,-,TGTGCCAGCAGAAGCGGGGCCCACTATGGCTACACCTTC,CASRSGAHYGYTF
many,TRBJ1-2,TRBV30,-,TGTGCCCGAACAGGAAATTCCTATGGCTACACCTTC,CARTGNSYGYTF
few,TRBJ2-3,TRBV27,-,TGTGCCAGCAGACTATTGGGGGGTCGGGGAGATACGCAGTATTTT,CASRLLGGRGDTQYF
many,TRBJ1-1,TRBV20-1,-,TGCAGTGCTACGGATCCCGGGGCGGGTGGCACTGAAGCTTTCTTT,CSATDPGAGGTEAFF
few,TRBJ2-7,TRBV5-5,TRBD2,TGTGCCAGCAGCTTGAGGTGGGAGGGGCCGGAGCAGTACTTC,CASSLRWEGPEQYF
many,TRBJ1-4,TRBV18,-,TGTGCCAGCTCACCCCGGGACCCAAATGAAAAACTGTTTTTT,CASSPRDPNEKLFF
few,TRBJ1-4,TRBV4-2,TRBD1,TGTGCCAGCAGCCAAGATGGGAGGCAGGGGGTACGTAATGAAAAACTGTTTTTT,CASSQDGRQGVRNEKLFF
many,TRBJ2-5,TRBV12-3/TRBV12-4,-,TGTGCCAGCAGTGTGCAGGGGTTGGGGGAGACCCAGTACTTC,CASSVQGLGETQYF
many,TRBJ1-5,TRBV2,-,TGTGCCAGCAGTGAAGAACTCGGGAGCCCTCAGCCCCAGCATTTT,CASSEELGSPQPQHF
-,TRBJ2-7,TRBV2,-,TGTGCCAGCAGTTTTTTATTAGTAGGGTCCGAGCAGTACTTC,CASSFLLVGSEQYF
many,TRBJ1-4,TRBV25-1,-,TGTGCCAGCAGGATCCTTCCCCCAGGGTGGGGTGAAAAACTGTTTTTT,CASRILPPGWGEKLFF
-,TRBJ2-4,TRBV28,TRBD1,TGTGCCAGCAGTTCTCCCGGGGCAGGGGGCAACATTCAGTACTTC,CASSSPGAGGNIQYF